This TCR beta chain was captured in a study of shared clonotypes between healthy human individuals. Points from the study as a whole: Memory subsets generally showed smaller estimated richness than naive subsets did.

Every donor, a Caucasian adult, lived in Nashville, Tennessee. Worth noting for this clone: What it binds is not known.

This CDR3 is 15 amino acids long. The V gene's germline CDR1 is LNHDA and CDR2 SQIVND (reference sequence). The V and J ends lost 7 bases and 9 bases respectively, with 22 bases between them. Researchers ran the assay at a deep level. Profiling relied on immunoSEQ multiplex PCR, and the TCRdb table lists in-frame clones only, not all of them. Among roughly 2.6 million clones listed, about 92% were seen once. The receptor was derived from a man younger than 35 in good health. The V gene is TRBV19, the J gene TRBJ1-5; D not resolved. The specimen was naive CD4+ T cells sorted from blood. Subset of the sample: CD45RA+ positively selected. The CDR3 DNA is TGTGCCAGTAAGGTACAAACAGCGTCCAACGGGCCCCAGCATTTT. This gives the protein CASKVQTASNGPQHF.